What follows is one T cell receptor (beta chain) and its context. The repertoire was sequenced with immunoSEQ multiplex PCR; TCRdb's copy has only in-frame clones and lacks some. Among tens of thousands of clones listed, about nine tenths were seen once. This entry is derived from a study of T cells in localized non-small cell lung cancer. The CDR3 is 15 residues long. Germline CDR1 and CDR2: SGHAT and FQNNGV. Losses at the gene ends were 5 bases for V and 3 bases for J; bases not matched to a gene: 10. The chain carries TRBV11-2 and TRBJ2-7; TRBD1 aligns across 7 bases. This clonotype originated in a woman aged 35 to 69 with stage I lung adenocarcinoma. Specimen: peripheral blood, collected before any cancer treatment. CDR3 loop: CASSRVGQRFYEQYF. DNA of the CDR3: TGTGCCAGCAGCCGAGTGGGACAGCGCTTCTACGAGCAGTACTTC.